This T cell receptor beta chain was observed in a study of shared clonotypes between healthy human individuals. Study information: The study used three CD4 naive, three CD4 memory, two CD8 naive and one CD8 memory plate per donor.

Remarks on this clone: Antigen unknown.

Study findings and constraints: Shared clonotypes: approximately 5% naive CD4, around 3.5% naive CD8, roughly 2.2% memory CD4, approximately 0.37% memory CD8.

Trimming shortened V by 5 bases and J by 6 bases, and 16 bases separated the two germline ends. The CDR3 loop spans 14 amino acids. From germline, CDR1 is MNHNY and CDR2 SVGAGI (reference sequence). The input for sorted-subset replicate PCRs was 150 to 200 ng DNA, some 28,000 T cell genomes. Per the original data handling: Without quality scores, immunoSEQ junctional reads could not be filtered like full-length reads. TCRdb's copy holds only in-frame clones and misses some; the assay was immunoSEQ multiplex PCR. V, J and clone size were drawn from that table, and D and trimming were deduced from the DNA. The sample includes about 1 million clones, approximately 76% of them seen just once.

The chain is built from TRBV6-6 and TRBJ1-2; possible D gene TRBD1, 5 bases. Sequences were obtained from memory CD4+ T cells sorted from blood. Regarding subset: CD45RA-negative fraction. The TCR originated in a young man in good health. CDR3 in amino acids: CASSARPRGDGYTF. For the CDR3, the DNA is TGTGCCAGCAGTGCGCGTCCAAGGGGAGATGGCTACACCTTC.